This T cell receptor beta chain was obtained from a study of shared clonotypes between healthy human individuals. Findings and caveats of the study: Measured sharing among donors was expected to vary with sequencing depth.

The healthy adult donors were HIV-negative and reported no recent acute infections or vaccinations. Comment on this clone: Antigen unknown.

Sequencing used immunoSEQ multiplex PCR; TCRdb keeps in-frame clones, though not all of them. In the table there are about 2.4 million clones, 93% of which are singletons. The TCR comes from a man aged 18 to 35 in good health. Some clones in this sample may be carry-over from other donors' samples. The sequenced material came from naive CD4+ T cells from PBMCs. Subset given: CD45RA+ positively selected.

The CDR3 DNA follows: TGTGCCAGTAGCCCCGGGACCCGGAGGGAAAAACTGTTTTTT. It translates to CASSPGTRREKLFF. This chain uses TRBV19 with TRBJ1-4, with D perhaps TRBD1 (5 bases). Trimming stripped 6 bases from V and 8 bases from J, with 16 bases between. The CDR3 contains 14 residues. The V gene's germline CDR1 is LNHDA and CDR2 SQIVND (reference sequence). Complete variable domain (other parts from reference TRBV19 and TRBJ1-4): DGGITQSPKYLFRKEGQNVTLSCEQNLNHDAMYWYRQDPGQGLRLIYYSQIVNDFQKGDIAEGYSVSREKKESFPLTVTSAQKNPTAFYLCASSPGTRREKLFFGSGTQLSVL.